This T cell receptor (beta chain) was sequenced for a study of cytomegalovirus exposure and HLA in healthy donors. PCR was performed using 60 Vbeta and 13 Jbeta primers. Sequencing used immunoSEQ multiplex PCR; TCRdb keeps in-frame clones, though not all of them. The sample has approximately 110,000 clones, over 75% seen once; the top ten hold 5.4%. The CDR3 runs to 18 residues. The ends lost 3 bases at V and 5 bases at J; junction bases unmatched: 14. Germline V lookup: CDR1 MGHRA, CDR2 YSYEKL. Material for sequencing was PBMCs. This chain connects TRBV4-1 to TRBJ2-1, with 9 bases identical to TRBD2. The source of this sequence is a woman younger than 45 in good health and CMV-seropositive. Here the CDR3 DNA reads TGCGCCAGCAGCCACCCAGGGGGGCGGGGGGGAATCAACAATGAGCAGTTCTTC. This sequence encodes CASSHPGGRGGINNEQFF.